This TCR beta chain was identified in a study of shared clonotypes between healthy human individuals. For the study at large: CD4 naive cells filled three plates per donor, CD4 memory three, CD8 naive two and CD8 memory one. Study-level results: Apart from blood, nothing was sampled; tissue repertoires likely differ.

The ends lost 6 bases at V and 6 bases at J; junction bases unmatched: 8. CDR3 length: 13 amino acids. Germline V gene sequence: CDR1 SQVTM, CDR2 ANQGSEA. Concerning this clone itself: Its antigen remains unknown.

Genomic DNA of every subset was divided equally among multiple immunoSEQ plates. The table came from immunoSEQ multiplex PCR; TCRdb's copy has only in-frame clones and leaves some out. The profile shows approximately 1,500,000 clones, roughly 96% of them singletons. All donors were Caucasian adults living in Nashville, Tennessee. V and J are TRBV29-1 and TRBJ2-7, with TRBD1 matching over 10 bases. The specimen sequenced was naive CD4+ T cells sorted from blood. Indicated subset: CD45RA+ positively selected. The sequence was obtained from a man aged 25 to 40 in good health. CDR3 residues: CSVPGTGVGEQYF. CDR3 bases: TGCAGCGTCCCCGGGACAGGGGTGGGCGAGCAGTACTTC.